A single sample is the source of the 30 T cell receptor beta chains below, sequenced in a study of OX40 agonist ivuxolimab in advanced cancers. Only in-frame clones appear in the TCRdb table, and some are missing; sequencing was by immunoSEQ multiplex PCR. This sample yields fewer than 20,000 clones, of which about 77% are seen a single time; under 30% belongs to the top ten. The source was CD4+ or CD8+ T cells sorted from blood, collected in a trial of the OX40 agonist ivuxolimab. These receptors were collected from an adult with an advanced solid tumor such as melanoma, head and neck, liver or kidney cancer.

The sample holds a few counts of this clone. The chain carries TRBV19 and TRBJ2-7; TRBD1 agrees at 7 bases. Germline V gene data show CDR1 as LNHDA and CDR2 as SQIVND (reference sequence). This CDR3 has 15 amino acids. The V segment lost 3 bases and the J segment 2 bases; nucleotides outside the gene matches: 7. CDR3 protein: CASSMAHRGTYEQYF. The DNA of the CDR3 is TGTGCCAGTAGTATGGCGCACAGGGGAACCTACGAGCAGTACTTC.

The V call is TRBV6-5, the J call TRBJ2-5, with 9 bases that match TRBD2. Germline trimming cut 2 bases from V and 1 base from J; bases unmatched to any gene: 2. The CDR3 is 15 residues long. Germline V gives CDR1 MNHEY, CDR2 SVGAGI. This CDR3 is CASSYAGGPQETQYF. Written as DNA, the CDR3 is TGTGCCAGCAGTTACGCGGGGGGGCCCCAAGAGACCCAGTACTTC.

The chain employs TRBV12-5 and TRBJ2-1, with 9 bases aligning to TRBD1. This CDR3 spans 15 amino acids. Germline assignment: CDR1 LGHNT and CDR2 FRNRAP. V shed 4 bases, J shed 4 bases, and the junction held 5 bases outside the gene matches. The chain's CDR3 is CASGSLGQGYNEQFF. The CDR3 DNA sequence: TGTGCTAGTGGTTCCTTGGGACAGGGATACAATGAGCAGTTCTTC. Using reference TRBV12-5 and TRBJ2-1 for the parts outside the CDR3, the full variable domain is DARVTQTPRHKVTEMGQEVTMRCQPILGHNTVFWYRQTMMQGLELLAYFRNRAPLDDSGMPKDRFSAEMPDATLATLKIQPSEPRDSAVYFCASGSLGQGYNEQFFGPGTRLTVL.

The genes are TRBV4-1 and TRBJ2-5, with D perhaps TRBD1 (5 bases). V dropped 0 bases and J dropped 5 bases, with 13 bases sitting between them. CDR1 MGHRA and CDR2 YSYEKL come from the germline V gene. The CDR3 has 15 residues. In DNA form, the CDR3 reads TGCGCCAGCAGCCAAGATCCTGGGGCAGGGGAGACCCAGTACTTC. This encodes CASSQDPGAGETQYF.

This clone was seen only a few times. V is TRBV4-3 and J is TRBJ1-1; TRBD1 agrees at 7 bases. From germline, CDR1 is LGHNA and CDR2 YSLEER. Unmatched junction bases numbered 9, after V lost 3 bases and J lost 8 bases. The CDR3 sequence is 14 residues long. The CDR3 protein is CASSHLTTGLEAFF. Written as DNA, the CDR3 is TGCGCCAGCAGCCACCTAACGACAGGGCTAGAAGCTTTCTTT.

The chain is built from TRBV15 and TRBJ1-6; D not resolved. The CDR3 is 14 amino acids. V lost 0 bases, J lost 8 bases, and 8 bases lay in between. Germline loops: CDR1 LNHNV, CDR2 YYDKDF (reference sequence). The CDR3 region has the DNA TGTGCCACCAGCAGAGAGCGGGAACATTCACCCCTCCACTTT. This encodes CATSREREHSPLHF.

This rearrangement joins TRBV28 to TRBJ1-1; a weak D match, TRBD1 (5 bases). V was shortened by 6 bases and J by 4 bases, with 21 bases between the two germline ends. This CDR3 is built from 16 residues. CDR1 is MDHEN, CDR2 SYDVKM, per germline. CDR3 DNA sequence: TGTGCCAGCAGGGGTTGGGGGTCTGGAAGTGGCACTGAAGCTTTCTTT. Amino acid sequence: CASRGWGSGSGTEAFF.

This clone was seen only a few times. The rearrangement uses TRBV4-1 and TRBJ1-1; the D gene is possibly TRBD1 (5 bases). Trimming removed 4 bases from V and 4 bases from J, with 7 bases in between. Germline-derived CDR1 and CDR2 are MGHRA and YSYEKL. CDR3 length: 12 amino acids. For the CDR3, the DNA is TGCGCCAGCAGCCCCGACAGCACTGAAGCTTTCTTT. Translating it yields CASSPDSTEAFF.

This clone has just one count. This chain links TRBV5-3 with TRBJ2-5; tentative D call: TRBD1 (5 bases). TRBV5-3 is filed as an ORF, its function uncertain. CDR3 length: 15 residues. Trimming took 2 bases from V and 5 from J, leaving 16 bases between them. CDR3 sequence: CARSFLQGAGETQYF. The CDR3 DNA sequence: TGTGCCAGAAGCTTTCTCCAAGGGGCCGGGGAGACCCAGTACTTC.

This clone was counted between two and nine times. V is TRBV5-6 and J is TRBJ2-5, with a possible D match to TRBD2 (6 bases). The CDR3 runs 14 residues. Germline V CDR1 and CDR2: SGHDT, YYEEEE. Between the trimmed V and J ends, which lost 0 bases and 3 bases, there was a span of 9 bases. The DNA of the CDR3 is TGTGCCAGCAGCTTGGGTCGGAGGGAAGAGACCCAGTACTTC. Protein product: CASSLGRREETQYF. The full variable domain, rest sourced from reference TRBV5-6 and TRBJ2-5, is DAGVTQSPTHLIKTRGQQVTLRCSPKSGHDTVSWYQQALGQGPQFIFQYYEEEERQRGNFPDRFSGHQFPNYSSELNVNALLLGDSALYLCASSLGRREETQYFGPGTRLLVL.

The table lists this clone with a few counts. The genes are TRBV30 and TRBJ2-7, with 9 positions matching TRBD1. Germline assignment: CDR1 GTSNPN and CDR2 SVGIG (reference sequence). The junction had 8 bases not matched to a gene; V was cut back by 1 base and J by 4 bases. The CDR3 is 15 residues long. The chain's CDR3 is CAWSGDRVGRYEQYF. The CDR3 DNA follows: TGTGCCTGGAGTGGGGACAGGGTCGGTCGTTACGAGCAGTACTTC.

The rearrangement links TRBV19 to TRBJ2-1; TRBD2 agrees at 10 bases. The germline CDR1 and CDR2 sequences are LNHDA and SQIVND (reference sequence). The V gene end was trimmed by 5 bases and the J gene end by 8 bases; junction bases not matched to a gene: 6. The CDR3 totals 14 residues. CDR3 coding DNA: TGTGCCAGTAGTCTTAGCGGGAGGCGAGATGAGCAGTTCTTC. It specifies CASSLSGRRDEQFF.

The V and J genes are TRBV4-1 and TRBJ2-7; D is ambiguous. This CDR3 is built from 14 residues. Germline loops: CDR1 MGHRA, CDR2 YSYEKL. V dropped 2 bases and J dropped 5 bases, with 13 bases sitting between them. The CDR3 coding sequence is TGCGCCAGCAGCCAAAGGCGCACGGGCAACGAGCAGTACTTC. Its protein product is CASSQRRTGNEQYF.

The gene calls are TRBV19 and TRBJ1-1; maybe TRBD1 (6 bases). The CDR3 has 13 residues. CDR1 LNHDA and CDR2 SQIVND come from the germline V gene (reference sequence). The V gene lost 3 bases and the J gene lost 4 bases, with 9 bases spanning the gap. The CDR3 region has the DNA TGTGCCAGTAGTATGCAGGGGTTCACTGAAGCTTTCTTT. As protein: CASSMQGFTEAFF.

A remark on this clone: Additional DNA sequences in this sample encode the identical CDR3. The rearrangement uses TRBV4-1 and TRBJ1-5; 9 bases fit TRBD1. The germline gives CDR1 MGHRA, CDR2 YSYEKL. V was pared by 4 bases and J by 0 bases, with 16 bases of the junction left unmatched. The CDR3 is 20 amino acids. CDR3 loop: CASSPRTRDRATLSNQPQHF. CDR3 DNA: TGCGCCAGCAGCCCACGCACCCGGGACAGGGCCACACTTAGCAATCAGCCCCAGCATTTT.

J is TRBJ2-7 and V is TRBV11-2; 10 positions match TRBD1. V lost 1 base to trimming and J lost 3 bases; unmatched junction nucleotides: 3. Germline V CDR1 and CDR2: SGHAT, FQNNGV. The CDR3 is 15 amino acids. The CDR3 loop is CASSLGQGANYEQYF. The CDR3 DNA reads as TGTGCCAGCAGCTTAGGACAGGGGGCGAACTACGAGCAGTACTTC.

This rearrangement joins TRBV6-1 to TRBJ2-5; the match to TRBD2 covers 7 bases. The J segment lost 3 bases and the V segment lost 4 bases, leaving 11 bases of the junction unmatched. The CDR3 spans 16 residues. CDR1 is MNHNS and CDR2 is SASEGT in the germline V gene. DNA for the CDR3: TGTGCCAGCAGTGGAGCCATAGGCGGGGGTGAAGAGACCCAGTACTTC. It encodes CASSGAIGGGEETQYF.

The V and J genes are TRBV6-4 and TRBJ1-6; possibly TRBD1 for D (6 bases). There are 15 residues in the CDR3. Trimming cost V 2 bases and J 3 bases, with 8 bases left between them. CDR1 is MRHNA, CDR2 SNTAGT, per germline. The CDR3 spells CASSDGGHYNSPLHF. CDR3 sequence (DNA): TGTGCCAGCAGTGACGGGGGACACTATAATTCACCCCTCCACTTT.

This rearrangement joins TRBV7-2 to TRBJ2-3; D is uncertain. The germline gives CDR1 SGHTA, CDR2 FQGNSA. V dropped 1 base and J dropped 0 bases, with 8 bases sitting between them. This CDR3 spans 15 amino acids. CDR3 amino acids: CASSLVTHSTDTQYF. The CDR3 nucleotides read TGTGCCAGCAGCTTAGTCACACACAGCACAGATACGCAGTATTTT.

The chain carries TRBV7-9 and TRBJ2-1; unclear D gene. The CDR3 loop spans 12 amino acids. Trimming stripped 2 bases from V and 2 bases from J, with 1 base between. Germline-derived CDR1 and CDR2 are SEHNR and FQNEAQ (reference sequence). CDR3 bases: TGTGCCAGCAGCTTAACCTACAATGAGCAGTTCTTC. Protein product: CASSLTYNEQFF.

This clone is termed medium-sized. The CDR3 nucleotides read TGTGCCAGCTCACTCGGGGCAGGGAACACTGAAGCTTTCTTT. This translates into CASSLGAGNTEAFF. The genes are TRBV18 and TRBJ1-1, with D possibly TRBD1 on 5 matching bases. Germline CDR1 and CDR2: KGHSH and LQKENI. V was clipped by 4 bases and J by 1 base, with 10 bases between them. The CDR3 extends over 14 amino acids.

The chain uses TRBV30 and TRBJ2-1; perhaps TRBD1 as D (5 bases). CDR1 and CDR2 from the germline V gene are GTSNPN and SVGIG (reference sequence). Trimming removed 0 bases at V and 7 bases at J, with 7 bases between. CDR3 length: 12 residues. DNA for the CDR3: TGTGCCTGGAGTGTAACAGGAAATGAGCAGTTCTTC. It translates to CAWSVTGNEQFF. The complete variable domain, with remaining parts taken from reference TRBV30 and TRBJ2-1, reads SQTIHQWPATLVQPVGSPLSLECTVEGTSNPNLYWYRQAAGRGLQLLFYSVGIGQISSEVPQNLSASRPQDRQFILSSKKLLLSDSGFYLCAWSVTGNEQFFGPGTRLTVL.

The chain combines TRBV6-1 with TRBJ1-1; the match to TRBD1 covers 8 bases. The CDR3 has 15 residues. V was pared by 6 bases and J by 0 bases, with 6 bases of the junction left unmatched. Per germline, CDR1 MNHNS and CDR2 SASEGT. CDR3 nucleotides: TGTGCCAGCAGGGGGACAGGCCCCATGAACACTGAAGCTTTCTTT. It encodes CASRGTGPMNTEAFF.

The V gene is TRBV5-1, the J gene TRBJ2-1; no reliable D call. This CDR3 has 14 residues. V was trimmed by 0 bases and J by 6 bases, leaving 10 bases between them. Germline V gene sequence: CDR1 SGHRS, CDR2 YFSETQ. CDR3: CASSLAGRLNEQFF. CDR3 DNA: TGCGCCAGCAGCTTGGCGGGCCGCCTCAATGAGCAGTTCTTC.

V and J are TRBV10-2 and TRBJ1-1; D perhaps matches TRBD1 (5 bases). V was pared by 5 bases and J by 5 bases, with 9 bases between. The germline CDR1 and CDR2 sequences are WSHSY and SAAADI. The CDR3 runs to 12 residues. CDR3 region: CASSTGDTEAFF. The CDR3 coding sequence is TGCGCCAGCAGTACAGGAGATACTGAAGCTTTCTTT.

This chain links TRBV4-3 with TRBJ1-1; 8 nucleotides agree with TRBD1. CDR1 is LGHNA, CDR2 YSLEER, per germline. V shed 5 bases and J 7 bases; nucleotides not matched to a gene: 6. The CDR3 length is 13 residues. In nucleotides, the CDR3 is TGCGCCAGCAGCTGGACCGGGACAGGTGAAGCTTTCTTT. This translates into CASSWTGTGEAFF.

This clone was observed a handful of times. For the CDR3, the DNA is TGTGCCAGCACCTCCGGGACAGTTGATGAGCAGTTCTTC. Amino acid sequence: CASTSGTVDEQFF. The chain employs TRBV9 and TRBJ2-1, with 7 bases identical to TRBD1. J was trimmed by 8 bases and V by 6 bases; bases with no gene match: 8. Germline-derived CDR1 and CDR2 are SGDLS and YYNGEE. The CDR3 spans 13 residues.

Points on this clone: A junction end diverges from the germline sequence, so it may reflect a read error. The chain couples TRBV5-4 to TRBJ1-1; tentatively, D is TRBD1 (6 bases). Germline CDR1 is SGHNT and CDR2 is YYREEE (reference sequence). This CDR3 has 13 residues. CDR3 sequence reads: CASSQVTGQEAFF. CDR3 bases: TGCGCCAGCAGCCAGGTTACTGGACAGGAAGCTTTCTTT.

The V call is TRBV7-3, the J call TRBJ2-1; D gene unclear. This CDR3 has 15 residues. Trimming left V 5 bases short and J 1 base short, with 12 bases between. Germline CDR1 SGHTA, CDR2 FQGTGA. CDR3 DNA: TGTGCCAGCAGCCGCCTGGCGCAATCCTACAATGAGCAGTTCTTC. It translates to CASSRLAQSYNEQFF. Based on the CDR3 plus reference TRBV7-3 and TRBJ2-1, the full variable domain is GAGVSQTPSNKVTEKGKYVELRCDPISGHTALYWYRQSLGQGPEFLIYFQGTGAADDSGLPNDRFFAVRPEGSVSTLKIQRTERGDSAVYLCASSRLAQSYNEQFFGPGTRLTVL.

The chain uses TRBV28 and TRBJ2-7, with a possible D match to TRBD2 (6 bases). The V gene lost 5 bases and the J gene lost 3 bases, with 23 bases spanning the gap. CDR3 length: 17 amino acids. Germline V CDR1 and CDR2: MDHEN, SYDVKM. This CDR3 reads CASSTRDSGRAYYEQYF. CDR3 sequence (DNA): TGTGCCAGCAGTACCCGGGACTCAGGACGCGCTTACTACGAGCAGTACTTC.